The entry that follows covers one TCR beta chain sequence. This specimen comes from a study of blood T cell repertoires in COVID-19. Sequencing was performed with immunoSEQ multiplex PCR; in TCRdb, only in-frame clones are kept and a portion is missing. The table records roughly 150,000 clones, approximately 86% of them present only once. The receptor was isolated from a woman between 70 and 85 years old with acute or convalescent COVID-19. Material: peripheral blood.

The CDR3 DNA is TGTGCCAGCAGTCGCAGCGGGACAGGGGGTGAGACCCAGTACTTC. Translating gives CASSRSGTGGETQYF. V usage is TRBV11-3 and J usage is TRBJ2-5; TRBD1 aligns across 11 bases. V gave up 6 bases and J gave up 5 bases; unmatched junction bases: 8. Germline CDR1 SGHNT, CDR2 YENEEA. The CDR3 runs 15 residues.